This TCR beta chain derives from a study of blood T cell repertoires in COVID-19. Clones were sequenced by immunoSEQ multiplex PCR, and TCRdb holds only the in-frame ones, with some missing. Of around 92,000 clones listed, about 82% are singletons. The specimen sequenced was peripheral blood. This TCR was sampled from a human donor in a cohort sampled during active COVID-19.

The CDR3 nucleotides are TGTGCCAGTAGTTCGGACGGGGCCTACGAGCAGTACTTC. Translating it yields CASSSDGAYEQYF. The chain employs TRBV19 and TRBJ2-7; tentatively, D is TRBD2 (5 bases). Deletions cut 5 bases from V and 2 bases from J, with 10 bases between. The CDR3 consists of 13 residues. Germline values: CDR1 LNHDA, CDR2 SQIVND (reference sequence).